This T cell receptor beta chain was identified during a study of Graves' ophthalmopathy and Graves' hyperthyroidism. CDR3 regions of TCR beta were amplified from RNA transcripts. Second-round multiplex PCR followed a first-round RT-PCR using HTBI primers. TCRdb reanalysed the multiplex PCR reads using MiXCR and keeps one entry per CDR3 protein. The sample gives some 360,000 distinct CDR3 sequences, 17% of which show up once; 2.4% is in the top ten. Germline CDR1 is MNHEY and CDR2 is SMNVEV (reference sequence). The ends were cut back, 8 bases at V and 2 bases at J, with 18 bases in the middle. CDR3 size: 15 residues.

Material: peripheral blood. The J gene is TRBJ2-5, the V gene TRBV27; D might be TRBD1 or TRBD2, each matching 6 bases. This TCR was sampled from an adult woman with stable Graves' hyperthyroidism. DNA for the CDR3: TGTGCCAGCGGGGGGCACCGGGAGCGGCAAGAGACCCAGTACTTC. Translation: CASGGHRERQETQYF.